This T cell receptor beta chain was captured by sequencing in a study of Tregs in tolerant kidney transplant recipients. Note on this clone: Its antigen is currently unknown. Sequencing ends 3 residues short of the CDR3 end; the germline J gene provides the rest.

Sequenced by immunoSEQ multiplex PCR; TCRdb stores in-frame clones only, minus some. The sample's table shows around 1,000 clones. The nonmyeloablative bone marrow transplants came from related graft donors, with transient mixed chimerism. Thawed PBMCs were FACS-sorted into unstimulated CD4+CD25+CD127- regulatory T cells, CD4+CD25- non-regulatory cells, CD4 and CD8 cells. The CDR3 contains 15 residues. Germline loops: CDR1 SGHVS, CDR2 FNYEAQ. V shed 1 base and J 6 bases; nucleotides not matched to a gene: 3. Study conclusions and caveats: Tolerant patients' donor-specific Tregs expanded beyond overall Tregs, suggesting antigen-driven growth. Validation in larger populations is needed because few patients were studied. Some patients' samples used different primers over time, so nucleotide sequences weren't comparable.

This sequence joins TRBV7-6 and TRBJ2-3; 11 bases align to TRBD2. This clonotype was obtained from a human patient who received a combined kidney and bone marrow transplant. Some T cells may have come from the graft donor. This specimen consisted of CD4+ T cells from blood (PBMCs), obtained roughly 14 months after the transplant. The sequenced CDR3 bases are TGTGCCAGCAGCTTAGAGGCTAGCGGGGGGGATACG. Its translation: CASSLEASGGDT. The entire CDR3 is CASSLEASGGDTQYF.